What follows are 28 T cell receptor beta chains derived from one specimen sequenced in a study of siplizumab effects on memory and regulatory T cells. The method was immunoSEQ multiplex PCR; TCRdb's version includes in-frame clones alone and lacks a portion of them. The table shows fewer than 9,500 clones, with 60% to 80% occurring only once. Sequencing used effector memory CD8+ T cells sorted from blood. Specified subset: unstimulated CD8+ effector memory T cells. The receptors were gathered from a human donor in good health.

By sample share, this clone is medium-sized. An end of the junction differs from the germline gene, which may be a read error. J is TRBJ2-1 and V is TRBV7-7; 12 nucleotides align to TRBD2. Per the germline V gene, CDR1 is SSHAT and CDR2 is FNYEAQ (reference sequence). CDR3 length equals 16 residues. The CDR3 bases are TGTGCTAGCAGCTCGAAGACTAGCGGGAGCTACAATGAGCAGTTCTTC. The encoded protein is CASSSKTSGSYNEQFF.

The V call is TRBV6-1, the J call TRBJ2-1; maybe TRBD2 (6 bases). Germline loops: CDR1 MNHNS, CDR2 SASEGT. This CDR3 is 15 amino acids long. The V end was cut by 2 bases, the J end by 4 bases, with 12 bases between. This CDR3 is CASSERGLTYNEQFF. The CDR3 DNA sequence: TGTGCCAGCAGTGAACGGGGACTCACTTACAATGAGCAGTTCTTC.

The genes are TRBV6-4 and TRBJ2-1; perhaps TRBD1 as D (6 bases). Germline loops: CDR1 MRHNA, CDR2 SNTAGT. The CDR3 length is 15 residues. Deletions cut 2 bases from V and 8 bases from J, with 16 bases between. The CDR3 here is CASSDRGTPGHEQFF. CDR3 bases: TGTGCCAGCAGTGACCGAGGGACACCGGGACATGAGCAGTTCTTC.

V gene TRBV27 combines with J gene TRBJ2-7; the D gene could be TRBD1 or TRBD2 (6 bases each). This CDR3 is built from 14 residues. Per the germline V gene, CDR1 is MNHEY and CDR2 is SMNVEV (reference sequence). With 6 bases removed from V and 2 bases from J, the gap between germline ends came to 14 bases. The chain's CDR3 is CASRGGPAPYEQYF. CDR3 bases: TGTGCCAGCAGGGGGGGCCCAGCCCCCTACGAGCAGTACTTC.

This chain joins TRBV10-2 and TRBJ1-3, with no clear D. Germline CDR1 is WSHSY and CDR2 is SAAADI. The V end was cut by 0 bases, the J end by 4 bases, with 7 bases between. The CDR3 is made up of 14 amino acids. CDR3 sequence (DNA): TGCGCCAGCAGTGAGTCAGTAGAAGGAAACACCATATATTTT. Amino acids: CASSESVEGNTIYF.

CDR3 loop: CASSPPSGGAGYEQYF. CDR3 sequence (DNA): TGTGCCAGCAGCCCGCCTAGCGGGGGGGCCGGGTACGAGCAGTACTTC. V and J are TRBV5-4 and TRBJ2-7, with 12 bases identical to TRBD2. With 4 bases clipped from V and 4 bases from J, the junction kept 9 bases outside the gene matches. The germline CDR1 and CDR2 sequences are SGHNT and YYREEE (reference sequence). This CDR3 has 16 amino acids.

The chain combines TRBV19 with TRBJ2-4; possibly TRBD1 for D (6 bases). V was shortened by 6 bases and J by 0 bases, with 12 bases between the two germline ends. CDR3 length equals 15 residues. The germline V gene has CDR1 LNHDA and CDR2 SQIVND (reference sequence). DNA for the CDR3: TGTGCCAGTAGGGACAGTCCACTAGCCAAAAACATTCAGTACTTC. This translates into CASRDSPLAKNIQYF.

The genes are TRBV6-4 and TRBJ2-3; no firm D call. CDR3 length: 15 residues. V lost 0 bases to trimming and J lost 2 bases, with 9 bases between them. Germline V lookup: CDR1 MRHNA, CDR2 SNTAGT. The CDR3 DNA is TGTGCCAGCAGTGACTCTGGGCCCGACACAGATACGCAGTATTTT. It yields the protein CASSDSGPDTDTQYF.

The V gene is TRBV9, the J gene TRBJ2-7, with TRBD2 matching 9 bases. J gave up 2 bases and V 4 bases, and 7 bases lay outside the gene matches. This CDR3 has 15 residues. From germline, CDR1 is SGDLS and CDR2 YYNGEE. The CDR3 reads CASSLTSGPTYEQYF. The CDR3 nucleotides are TGTGCCAGCAGCCTTACTAGCGGGCCTACCTACGAGCAGTACTTC. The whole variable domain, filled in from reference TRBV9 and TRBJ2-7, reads DSGVTQTPKHLITATGQRVTLRCSPRSGDLSVYWYQQSLDQGLQFLIQYYNGEERAKGNILERFSAQQFPDLHSELNLSSLELGDSALYFCASSLTSGPTYEQYFGPGTRLTVT.

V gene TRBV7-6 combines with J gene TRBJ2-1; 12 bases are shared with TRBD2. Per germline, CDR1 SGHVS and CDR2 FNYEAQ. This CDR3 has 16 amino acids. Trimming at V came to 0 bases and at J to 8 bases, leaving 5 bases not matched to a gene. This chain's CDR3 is CASSLAQTSGSDEQFF. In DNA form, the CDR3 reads TGTGCCAGCAGCTTAGCGCAGACTAGCGGGAGCGATGAGCAGTTCTTC.

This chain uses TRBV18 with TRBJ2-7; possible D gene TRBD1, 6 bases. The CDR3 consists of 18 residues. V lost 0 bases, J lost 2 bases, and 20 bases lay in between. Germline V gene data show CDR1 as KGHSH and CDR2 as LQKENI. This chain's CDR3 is CASSPPFVHRDRTYEQYF. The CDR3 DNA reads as TGTGCCAGCTCACCACCGTTCGTGCACAGGGATCGTACCTACGAGCAGTACTTC.

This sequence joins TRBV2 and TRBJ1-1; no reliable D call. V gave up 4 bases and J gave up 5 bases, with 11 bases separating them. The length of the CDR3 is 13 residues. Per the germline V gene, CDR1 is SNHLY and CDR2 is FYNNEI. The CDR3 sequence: CASSVYGRTEAFF. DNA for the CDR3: TGTGCCAGCAGTGTCTACGGCCGGACTGAAGCTTTCTTT.

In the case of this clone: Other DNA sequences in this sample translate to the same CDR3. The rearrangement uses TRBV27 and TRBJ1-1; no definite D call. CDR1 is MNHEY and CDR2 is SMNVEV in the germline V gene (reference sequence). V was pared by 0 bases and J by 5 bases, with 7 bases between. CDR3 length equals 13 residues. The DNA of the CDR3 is TGTGCCAGCAGTTTATCGATCTCGACTGAAGCTTTCTTT. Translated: CASSLSISTEAFF.

CDR3 bases: TGTGCCAGCAGTGACTGGAGGACCGGGGAGCTGTTTTTT. Protein sequence: CASSDWRTGELFF. V usage is TRBV6-4 and J usage is TRBJ2-2, with a possible D match to TRBD2 (5 bases). Germline V lookup: CDR1 MRHNA, CDR2 SNTAGT. V shed 1 base and J shed 5 bases, with 5 bases lying between them. The CDR3 runs to 13 residues.

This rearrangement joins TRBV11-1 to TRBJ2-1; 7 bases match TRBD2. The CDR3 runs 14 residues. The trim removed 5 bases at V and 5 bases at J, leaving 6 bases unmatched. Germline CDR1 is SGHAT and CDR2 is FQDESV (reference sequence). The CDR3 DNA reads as TGTGCCAGCAGCCCCGGGACTATAAACAATGAGCAGTTCTTC. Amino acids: CASSPGTINNEQFF.

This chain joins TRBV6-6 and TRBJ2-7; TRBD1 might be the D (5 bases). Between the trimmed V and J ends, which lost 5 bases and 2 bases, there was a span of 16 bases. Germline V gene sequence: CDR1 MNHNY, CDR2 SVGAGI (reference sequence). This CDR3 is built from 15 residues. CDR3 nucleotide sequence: TGTGCCAGCAGTGCCGGCCAGGGTCCAACCTACGAGCAGTACTTC. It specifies CASSAGQGPTYEQYF.

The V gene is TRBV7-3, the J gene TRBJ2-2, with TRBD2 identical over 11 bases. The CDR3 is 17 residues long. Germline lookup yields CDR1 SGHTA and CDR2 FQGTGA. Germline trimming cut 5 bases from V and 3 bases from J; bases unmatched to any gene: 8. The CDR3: CASSPLAGGRDTGELFF. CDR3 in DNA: TGTGCCAGCAGCCCATTAGCGGGAGGGCGCGACACCGGGGAGCTGTTTTTT.

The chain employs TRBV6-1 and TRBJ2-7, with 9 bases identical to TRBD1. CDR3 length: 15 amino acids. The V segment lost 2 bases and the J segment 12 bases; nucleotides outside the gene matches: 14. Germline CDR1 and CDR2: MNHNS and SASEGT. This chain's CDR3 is CASSELLGQGDSRYF. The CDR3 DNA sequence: TGTGCCAGCAGTGAACTGTTGGGACAGGGAGATTCGCGGTACTTC.

In nucleotides, the CDR3 is TGTGCCAGCAGTTCGACACTATCCTACGAGCAGTACTTC. Encoded protein: CASSSTLSYEQYF. J is TRBJ2-7 and V is TRBV6-5; D call uncertain. V lost 4 bases to trimming and J lost 1 base, with 8 bases between them. The CDR3 totals 13 residues. The germline V gene has CDR1 MNHEY and CDR2 SVGAGI.

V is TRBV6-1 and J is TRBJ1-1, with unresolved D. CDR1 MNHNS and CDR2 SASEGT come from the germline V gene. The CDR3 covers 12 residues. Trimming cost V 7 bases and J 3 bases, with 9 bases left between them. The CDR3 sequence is CASKLADTEAFF. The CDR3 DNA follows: TGTGCCAGCAAGTTGGCGGACACTGAAGCTTTCTTT.

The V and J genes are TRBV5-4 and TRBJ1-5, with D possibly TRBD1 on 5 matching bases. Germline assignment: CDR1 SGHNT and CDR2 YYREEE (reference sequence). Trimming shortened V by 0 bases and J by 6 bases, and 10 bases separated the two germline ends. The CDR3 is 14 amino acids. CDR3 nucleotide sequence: TGTGCCAGCAGCTTGGGGGGGAAAGGTCAGCCCCAGCATTTT. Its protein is CASSLGGKGQPQHF.

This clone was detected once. The CDR3 coding sequence is TGTGCCAGCAGTCTAGCATCCTCGGCCCCCGAGCAGTACTTC. Translating gives CASSLASSAPEQYF. The chain couples TRBV27 to TRBJ2-7, with a weak D call TRBD2 (5 bases). The V gene's germline CDR1 is MNHEY and CDR2 SMNVEV (reference sequence). CDR3 length equals 14 residues. V shed 5 bases and J shed 6 bases, with 17 bases lying between them.

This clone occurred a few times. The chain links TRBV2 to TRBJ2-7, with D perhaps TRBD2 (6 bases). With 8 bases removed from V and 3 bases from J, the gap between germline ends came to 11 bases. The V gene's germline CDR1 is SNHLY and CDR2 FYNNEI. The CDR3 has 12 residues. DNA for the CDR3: TGTGCCAGCGCTGTCGGGAGCTACGAGCAGTACTTC. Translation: CASAVGSYEQYF.

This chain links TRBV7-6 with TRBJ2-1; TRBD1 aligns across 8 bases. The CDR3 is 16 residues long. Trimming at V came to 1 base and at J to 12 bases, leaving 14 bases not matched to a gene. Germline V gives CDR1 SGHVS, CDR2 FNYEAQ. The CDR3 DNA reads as TGTGCCAGCAGCTTAGTGCAGGGGGCGCCCCTGGAATGGCAGTTCTTC. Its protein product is CASSLVQGAPLEWQFF.

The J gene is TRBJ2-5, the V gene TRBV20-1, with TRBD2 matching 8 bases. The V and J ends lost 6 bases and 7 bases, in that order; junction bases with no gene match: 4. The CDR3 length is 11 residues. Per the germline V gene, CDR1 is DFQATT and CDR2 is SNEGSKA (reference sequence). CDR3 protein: CSARGGVTQYF. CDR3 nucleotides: TGCAGTGCCCGGGGGGGCGTGACCCAGTACTTC.

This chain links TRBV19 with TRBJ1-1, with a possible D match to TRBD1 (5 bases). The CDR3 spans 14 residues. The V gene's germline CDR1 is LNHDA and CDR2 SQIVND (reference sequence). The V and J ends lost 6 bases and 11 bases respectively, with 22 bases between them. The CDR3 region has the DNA TGTGCCAGTAGGGGACGGATATTACCGGAAGGGGCTTTCTTT. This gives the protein CASRGRILPEGAFF.

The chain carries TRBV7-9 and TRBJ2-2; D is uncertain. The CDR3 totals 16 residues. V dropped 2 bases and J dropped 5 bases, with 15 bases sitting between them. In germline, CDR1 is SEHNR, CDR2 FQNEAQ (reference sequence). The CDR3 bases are TGTGCCAGCAGCTTACTATTGTCGGGCAGAACCGGGGAGCTGTTTTTT. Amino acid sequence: CASSLLLSGRTGELFF.

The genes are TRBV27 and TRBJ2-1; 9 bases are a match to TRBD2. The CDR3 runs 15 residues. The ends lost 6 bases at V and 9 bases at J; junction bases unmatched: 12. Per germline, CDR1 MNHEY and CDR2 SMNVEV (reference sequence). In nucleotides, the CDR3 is TGTGCCAGCAGCATCCTAGCGGGACCCTTCGGTGAGCAGTTCTTC. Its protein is CASSILAGPFGEQFF.